The rows below give T cell receptor beta chains drawn from one sample of a study of T cell responses to AZD1222 COVID-19 vaccine. Profiled with immunoSEQ multiplex PCR; TCRdb holds only in-frame clones, not every one. This sample has roughly 100,000 clones, with roughly 90% found just once. This sample comprised peripheral blood, obtained on day 0 of AZD1222 vaccination. Source of these receptors: an adult in good health. Both conserved end residues are part of each CDR3.

V: TRBV19
length: 14
J: TRBJ1-5
CDR3: CASSRAGGYQPQHF

V: TRBV12-3/TRBV12-4
length: 12
J: TRBJ1-5
CDR3: CASRGGVQPQHF

V: TRBV20-1
length: 12
J: TRBJ1-2
CDR3: CSASTGNYGYTF

V: TRBV27
length: 16
J: TRBJ1-2
CDR3: CASKTSGLRSNYGYTF

V: TRBV3-1/TRBV3-2
length: 15
J: TRBJ2-3
CDR3: CASSRRTGSTDTQYF

V: TRBV19
length: 15
J: TRBJ1-2
CDR3: CASSSDRGANYGYTF

V: TRBV7-3
length: 16
J: TRBJ2-2
CDR3: CASSQGLAGGTGELFF

V: TRBV19
length: 15
J: TRBJ1-5
CDR3: CASSVTGGVDQPQHF

V: TRBV7-9
length: 13
J: TRBJ1-1
CDR3: CASSRTGGHEAFF

V: TRBV18
length: 13
J: TRBJ2-5
CDR3: CASSPPYQETQYF

V: TRBV9
length: 16
J: TRBJ2-5
CDR3: CASSGQGLAEQETQYF

V: TRBV2
length: 15
J: TRBJ1-5
CDR3: CASSADRQRGVTQHF

V: TRBV28
length: 12
J: TRBJ2-7
CDR3: CASSLTANEQYF

V: TRBV3-1/TRBV3-2
length: 16
J: TRBJ2-7
CDR3: CASSHGLAGALDEQYF

V: TRBV30
length: 14
J: TRBJ1-6
CDR3: CAWSVGVGDSPLHF

V: TRBV19
length: 14
J: TRBJ1-2
CDR3: CASMGQGINYGYTF

V: TRBV4-2
length: 15
J: TRBJ1-4
CDR3: CASSQERATNEKLFF

V: TRBV19
length: 15
J: TRBJ1-1
CDR3: CASSIGSSVNTEAFF

V: TRBV6-4
length: 15
J: TRBJ1-1
CDR3: CASRPTGFLNTEAFF

V: TRBV12-3/TRBV12-4
length: 13
J: TRBJ2-7
CDR3: CASSLKEYYEQYF

V: TRBV7-2
length: 15
J: TRBJ1-4
CDR3: CASSLPFRGNEKLFF

V: TRBV27
length: 13
J: TRBJ1-1
CDR3: CASSLWWNTEAFF

V: TRBV6-5
length: 15
J: TRBJ2-7
CDR3: CASSYSGDSSYEQYF

V: TRBV24-1
length: 15
J: TRBJ1-4
CDR3: CATSDTGGLSEKLFF

V: TRBV5-1
length: 17
J: TRBJ2-7
CDR3: CASSPGPPDTGRYEQYF

V: TRBV19
length: 15
J: TRBJ1-3
CDR3: CASTTLRGTGNTIYF

V: TRBV27
length: 14
J: TRBJ1-5
CDR3: CASRAGGENQPQHF

V: TRBV7-3
length: 15
J: TRBJ2-5
CDR3: CASSTLGGDIGTQYF

V: TRBV19
length: 13
J: TRBJ1-2
CDR3: CAVTQGVPNGYTF

V: TRBV7-2
length: 14
J: TRBJ1-2
CDR3: CASSLGLGNHGYTF

V: TRBV5-1
length: 14
J: TRBJ1-6
CDR3: CASSFAGGNSPLHF

V: TRBV29-1
length: 15
J: TRBJ2-2
CDR3: CSAAGQGGFTGELFF

V: TRBV13
length: 15
J: TRBJ1-1
CDR3: CASSARQGLNTEAFF

V: TRBV16
length: 15
J: TRBJ1-1
CDR3: CASSQSIMAGAEAFF

V: TRBV6-5
length: 12
J: TRBJ2-7
CDR3: CASSLSGYEQYF

V: TRBV30
length: 12
J: TRBJ2-7
CDR3: CAWSWLGYEQYF

V: TRBV30
length: 13
J: TRBJ1-5
CDR3: CACQRGHWQPQHF

V: TRBV19
length: 15
J: TRBJ1-5
CDR3: CASSLPEGGNQPQHF

V: TRBV2
length: 15
J: TRBJ1-6
CDR3: CASSEVGARNSPLHF

V: TRBV11-3
length: 18
J: TRBJ1-1
CDR3: CASSLYPFEGGPNTEAFF

V: TRBV23-1
length: 14
J: TRBJ2-7
CDR3: CASSQFIRLHEQYF

V: TRBV14
length: 14
J: TRBJ2-1
CDR3: CASSRGTHYNEQFF

V: TRBV11-3
length: 14
J: TRBJ1-1
CDR3: CASSLVDRDTEAFF

V: TRBV7-2
length: 12
J: TRBJ1-5
CDR3: CASSLLFQPQHF

V: TRBV5-1
length: 15
J: TRBJ2-3
CDR3: CASSSGQTFTDTQYF

V: TRBV12-3/TRBV12-4
length: 13
J: TRBJ1-6
CDR3: CASSLFEDSPLHF

V: TRBV3-1/TRBV3-2
length: 13
J: TRBJ2-5
CDR3: CASSHAGVETQYF

V: TRBV9
length: 12
J: TRBJ2-3
CDR3: CASSALADTQYF

V: TRBV24-1
length: 16
J: TRBJ2-4
CDR3: CATSDPQGAAKNIQYF

V: TRBV28
length: 14
J: TRBJ2-2
CDR3: CAIIGSPNTGELFF

V: TRBV4-3
length: 15
J: TRBJ2-1
CDR3: CASSQDSGGYNEQFF

V: TRBV18
length: 15
J: TRBJ2-3
CDR3: CASSPVRTERDTQYF

V: TRBV24-1
length: 13
J: TRBJ2-5
CDR3: CATSDFGSETQYF

V: TRBV18
length: 14
J: TRBJ1-1
CDR3: CASSPVRGRTEAFF